This T cell receptor (beta chain) came from a study of OX40 agonist ivuxolimab in advanced cancers. Findings and limits, study-wide: Relative to CD4+ cells, CD8+ T cells on average had more expanded clones. Clonal expansion was seen in CD4+ and CD8+ blood T cells by week 6 at 0.1 to 3.0 mg/kg.

Sequencing was performed with immunoSEQ multiplex PCR; in TCRdb, only in-frame clones are kept and a portion is missing. This sample has 95,000 to 150,000 clones, with roughly 93% found just once. A remark on this clone: Its antigen remains unknown.

The sequence derives from an adult with an advanced solid tumor such as melanoma, head and neck, liver or kidney cancer. The source was CD4+ or CD8+ T cells sorted from blood, collected in a trial of the OX40 agonist ivuxolimab.

CDR3 DNA: TGTGCCATCAGTGATAACAGGGAAGCCAAAAACATTCAGTACTTC. Translation gives CAISDNREAKNIQYF. The chain couples TRBV10-3 to TRBJ2-4, with D maybe TRBD1 (6 bases). This CDR3 has 15 amino acids. Trimming cost V 3 bases and J 0 bases, with 9 bases left between them. Germline V gives CDR1 ENHRY, CDR2 SYGVKD.